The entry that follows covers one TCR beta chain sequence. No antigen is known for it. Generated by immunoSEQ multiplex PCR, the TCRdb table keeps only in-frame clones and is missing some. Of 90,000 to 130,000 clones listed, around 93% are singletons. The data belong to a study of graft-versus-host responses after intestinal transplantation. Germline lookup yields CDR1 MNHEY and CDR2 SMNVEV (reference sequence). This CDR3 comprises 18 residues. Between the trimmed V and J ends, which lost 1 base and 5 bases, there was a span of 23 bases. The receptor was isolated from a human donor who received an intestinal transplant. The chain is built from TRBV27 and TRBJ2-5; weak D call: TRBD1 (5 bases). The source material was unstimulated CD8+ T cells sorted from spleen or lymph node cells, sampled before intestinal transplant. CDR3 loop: CASSLLARAGLVLETQYF. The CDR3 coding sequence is TGTGCCAGCAGTTTATTGGCTAGGGCAGGGCTGGTGTTGGAGACCCAGTACTTC.